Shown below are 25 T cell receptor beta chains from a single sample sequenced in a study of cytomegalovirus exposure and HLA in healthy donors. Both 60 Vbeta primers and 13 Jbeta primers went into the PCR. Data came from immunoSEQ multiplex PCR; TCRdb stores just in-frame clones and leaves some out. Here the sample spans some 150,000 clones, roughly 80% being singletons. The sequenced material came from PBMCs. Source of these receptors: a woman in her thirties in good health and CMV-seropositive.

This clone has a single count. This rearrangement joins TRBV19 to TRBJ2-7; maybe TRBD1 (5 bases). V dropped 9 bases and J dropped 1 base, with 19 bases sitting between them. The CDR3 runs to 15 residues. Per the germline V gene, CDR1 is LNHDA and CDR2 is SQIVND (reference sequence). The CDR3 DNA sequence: TGTGCCAGCACCCCCAACAGGAAAGCATCCTACGAGCAGTACTTC. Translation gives CASTPNRKASYEQYF.

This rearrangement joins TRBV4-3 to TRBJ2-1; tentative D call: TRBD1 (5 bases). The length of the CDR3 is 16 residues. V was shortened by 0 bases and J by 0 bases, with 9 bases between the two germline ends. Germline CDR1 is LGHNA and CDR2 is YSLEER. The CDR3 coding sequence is TGCGCCAGCAGCCAAGATCAGACAGTCTCCTACAATGAGCAGTTCTTC. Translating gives CASSQDQTVSYNEQFF.

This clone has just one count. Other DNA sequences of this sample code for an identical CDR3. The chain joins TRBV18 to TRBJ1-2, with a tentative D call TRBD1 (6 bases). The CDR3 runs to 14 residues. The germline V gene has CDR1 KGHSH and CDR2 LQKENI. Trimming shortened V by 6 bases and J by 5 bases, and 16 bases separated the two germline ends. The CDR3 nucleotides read TGTGCCAGCTCGCCTACCGAGGGGGATTATGGCTACACCTTC. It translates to CASSPTEGDYGYTF.

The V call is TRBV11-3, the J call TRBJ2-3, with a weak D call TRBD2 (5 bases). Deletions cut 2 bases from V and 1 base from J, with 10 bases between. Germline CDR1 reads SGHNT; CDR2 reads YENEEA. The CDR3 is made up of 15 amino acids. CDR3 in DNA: TGTGCCAGCAGCTTAACTTGGGGAGGCACAGATACGCAGTATTTT. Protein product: CASSLTWGGTDTQYF.

The CDR3 region has the DNA TGTGCCAGCAGCACAACAGGGGGCGCTGGGGGCTACACCTTC. This encodes CASSTTGGAGGYTF. The chain couples TRBV9 to TRBJ1-2; 9 bases line up with TRBD1. The V and J ends lost 4 bases and 8 bases, in that order; junction bases with no gene match: 9. The CDR3 is 14 residues long. From germline, CDR1 is SGDLS and CDR2 YYNGEE.

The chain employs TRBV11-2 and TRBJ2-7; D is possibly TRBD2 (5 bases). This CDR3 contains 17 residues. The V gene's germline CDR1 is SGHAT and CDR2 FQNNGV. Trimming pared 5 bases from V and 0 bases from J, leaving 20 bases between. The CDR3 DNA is TGTGCCAGCAGCACTATTGCTGGTCCGGGGAGCTCCTACGAGCAGTACTTC. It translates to CASSTIAGPGSSYEQYF.

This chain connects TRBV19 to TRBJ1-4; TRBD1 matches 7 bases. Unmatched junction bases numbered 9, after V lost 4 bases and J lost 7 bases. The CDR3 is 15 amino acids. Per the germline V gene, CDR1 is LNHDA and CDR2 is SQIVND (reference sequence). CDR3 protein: CASSTRQGRGEKLFF. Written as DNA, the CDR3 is TGTGCCAGTAGTACCCGACAGGGTAGAGGTGAAAAACTGTTTTTT.

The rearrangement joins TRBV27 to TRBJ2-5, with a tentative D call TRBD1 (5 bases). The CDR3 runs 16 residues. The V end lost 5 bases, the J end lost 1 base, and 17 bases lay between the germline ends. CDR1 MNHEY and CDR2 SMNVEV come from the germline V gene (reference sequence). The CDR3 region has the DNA TGTGCCAGCAGTCCCGATCTCCGACAGTTCCAAGAGACCCAGTACTTC. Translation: CASSPDLRQFQETQYF.

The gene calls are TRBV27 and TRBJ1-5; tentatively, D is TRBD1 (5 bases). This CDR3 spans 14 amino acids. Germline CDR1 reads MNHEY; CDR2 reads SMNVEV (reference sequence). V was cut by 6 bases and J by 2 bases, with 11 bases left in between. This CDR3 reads CASSPDRRNQPQHF. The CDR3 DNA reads TGTGCCAGCAGCCCTGACAGACGCAATCAGCCCCAGCATTTT.

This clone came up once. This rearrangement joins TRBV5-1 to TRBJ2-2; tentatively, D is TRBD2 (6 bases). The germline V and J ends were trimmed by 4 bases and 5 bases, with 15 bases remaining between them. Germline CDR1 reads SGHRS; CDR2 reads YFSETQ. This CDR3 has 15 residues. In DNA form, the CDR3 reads TGCGCCAGCAGCGGGGTAGCGGTTTCTACCGGGGAGCTGTTTTTT. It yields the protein CASSGVAVSTGELFF.

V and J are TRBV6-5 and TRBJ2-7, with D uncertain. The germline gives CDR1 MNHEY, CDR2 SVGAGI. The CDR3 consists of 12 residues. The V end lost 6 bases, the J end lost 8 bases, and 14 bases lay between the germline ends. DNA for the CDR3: TGTGCCAGCAGCAGAGACCGCGGCAAGCAGTACTTC. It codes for CASSRDRGKQYF.

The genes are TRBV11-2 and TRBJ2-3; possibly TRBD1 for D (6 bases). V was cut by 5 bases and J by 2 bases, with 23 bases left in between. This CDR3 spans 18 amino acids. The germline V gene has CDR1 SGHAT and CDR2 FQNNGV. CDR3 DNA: TGTGCCAGCAGCAAAGGGGGTTGGGGGAGACCTAACACAGATACGCAGTATTTT. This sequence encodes CASSKGGWGRPNTDTQYF.

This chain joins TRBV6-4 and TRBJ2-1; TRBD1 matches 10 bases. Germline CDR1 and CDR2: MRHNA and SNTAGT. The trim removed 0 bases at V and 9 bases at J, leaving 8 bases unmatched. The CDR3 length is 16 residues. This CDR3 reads CASSDSSGTGDSEQFF. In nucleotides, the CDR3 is TGTGCCAGCAGTGACTCGAGTGGGACAGGGGATAGTGAGCAGTTCTTC.

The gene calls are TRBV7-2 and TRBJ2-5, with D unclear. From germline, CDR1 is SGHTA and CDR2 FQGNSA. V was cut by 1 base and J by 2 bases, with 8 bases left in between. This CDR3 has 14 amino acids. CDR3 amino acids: CASSLVWSQETQYF. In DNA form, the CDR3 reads TGTGCCAGCAGCTTAGTATGGAGTCAAGAGACCCAGTACTTC.

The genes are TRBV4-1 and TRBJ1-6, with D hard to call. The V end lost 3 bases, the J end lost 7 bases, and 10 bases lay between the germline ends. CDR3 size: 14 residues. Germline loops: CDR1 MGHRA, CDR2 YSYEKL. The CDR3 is CASSHNSINSPLHF. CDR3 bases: TGCGCCAGCAGCCACAACAGTATCAATTCACCCCTCCACTTT.

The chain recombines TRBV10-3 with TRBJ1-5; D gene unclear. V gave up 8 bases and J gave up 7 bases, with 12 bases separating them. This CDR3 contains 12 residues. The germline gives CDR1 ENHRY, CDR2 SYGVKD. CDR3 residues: CAILPGGQPQHF. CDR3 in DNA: TGTGCCATCTTACCAGGAGGGCAGCCCCAGCATTTT.

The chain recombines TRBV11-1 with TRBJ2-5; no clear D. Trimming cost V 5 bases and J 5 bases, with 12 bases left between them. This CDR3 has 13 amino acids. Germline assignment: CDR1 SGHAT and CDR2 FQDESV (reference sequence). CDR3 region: CASSLSGVETQYF. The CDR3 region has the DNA TGTGCCAGCAGCCTCTCCGGAGTGGAGACCCAGTACTTC.

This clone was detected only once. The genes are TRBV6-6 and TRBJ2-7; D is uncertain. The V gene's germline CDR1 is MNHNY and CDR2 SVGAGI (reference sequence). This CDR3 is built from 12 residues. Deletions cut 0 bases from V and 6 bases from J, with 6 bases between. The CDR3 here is CASSYSAGEQYF. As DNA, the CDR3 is TGTGCCAGCAGTTACTCGGCAGGCGAGCAGTACTTC.

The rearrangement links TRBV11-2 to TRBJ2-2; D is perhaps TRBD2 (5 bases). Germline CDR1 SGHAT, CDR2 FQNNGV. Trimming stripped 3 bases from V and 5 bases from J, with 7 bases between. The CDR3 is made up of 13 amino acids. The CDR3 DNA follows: TGTGCCAGCAGCTTTTCGGGGACCGGGGAGCTGTTTTTT. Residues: CASSFSGTGELFF.

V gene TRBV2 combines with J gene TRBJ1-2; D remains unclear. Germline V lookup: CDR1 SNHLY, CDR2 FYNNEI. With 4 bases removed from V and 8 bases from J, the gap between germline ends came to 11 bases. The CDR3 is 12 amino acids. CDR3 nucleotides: TGTGCCAGCAGTGCGCGGGGAGGCGGCTACACCTTC. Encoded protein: CASSARGGGYTF. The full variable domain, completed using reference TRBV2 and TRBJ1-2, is EPEVTQTPSHQVTQMGQEVILRCVPISNHLYFYWYRQILGQKVEFLVSFYNNEISEKSEIFDDQFSVERPDGSNFTLKIRSTKLEDSAMYFCASSARGGGYTFGSGTRLTVV.

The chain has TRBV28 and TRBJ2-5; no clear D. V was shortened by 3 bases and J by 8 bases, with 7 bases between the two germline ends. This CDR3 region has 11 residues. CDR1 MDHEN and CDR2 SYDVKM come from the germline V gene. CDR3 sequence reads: CASSFRSTQYF. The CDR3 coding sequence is TGTGCCAGCAGTTTCAGGTCCACCCAGTACTTC.

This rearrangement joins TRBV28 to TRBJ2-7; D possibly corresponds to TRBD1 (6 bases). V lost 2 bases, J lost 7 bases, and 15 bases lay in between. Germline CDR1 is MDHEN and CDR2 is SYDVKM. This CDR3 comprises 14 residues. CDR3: CASSLVGAPIEQYF. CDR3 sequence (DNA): TGTGCCAGCAGTTTAGTGGGGGCTCCCATAGAGCAGTACTTC.

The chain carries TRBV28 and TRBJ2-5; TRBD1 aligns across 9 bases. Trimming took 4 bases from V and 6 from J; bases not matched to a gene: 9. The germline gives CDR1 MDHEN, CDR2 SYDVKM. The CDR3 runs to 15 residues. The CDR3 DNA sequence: TGTGCCAGCAGTTCTTCCGGGACAGGGAGGAAGACCCAGTACTTC. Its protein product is CASSSSGTGRKTQYF.

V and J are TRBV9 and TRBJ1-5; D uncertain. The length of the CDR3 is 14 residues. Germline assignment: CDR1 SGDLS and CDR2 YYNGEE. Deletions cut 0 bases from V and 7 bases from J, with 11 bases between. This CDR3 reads CASSVGSSGQPQHF. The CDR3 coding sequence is TGTGCCAGCAGCGTAGGTTCCTCGGGACAGCCCCAGCATTTT. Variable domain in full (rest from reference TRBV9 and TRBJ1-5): DSGVTQTPKHLITATGQRVTLRCSPRSGDLSVYWYQQSLDQGLQFLIQYYNGEERAKGNILERFSAQQFPDLHSELNLSSLELGDSALYFCASSVGSSGQPQHFGDGTRLSIL.

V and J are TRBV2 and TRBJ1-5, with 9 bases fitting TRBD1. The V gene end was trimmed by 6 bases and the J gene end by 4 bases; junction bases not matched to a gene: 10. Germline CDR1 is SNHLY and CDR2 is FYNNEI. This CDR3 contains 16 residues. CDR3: CASSRTGQGRNQPQHF. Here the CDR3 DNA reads TGTGCCAGCAGCCGAACGGGACAGGGTAGGAATCAGCCCCAGCATTTT. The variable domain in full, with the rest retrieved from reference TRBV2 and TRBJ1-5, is EPEVTQTPSHQVTQMGQEVILRCVPISNHLYFYWYRQILGQKVEFLVSFYNNEISEKSEIFDDQFSVERPDGSNFTLKIRSTKLEDSAMYFCASSRTGQGRNQPQHFGDGTRLSIL.